The 2 T cell receptor beta chains below all came from one sample that was sequenced in a study of vaccination and CD4 T cells after COVID-19. Treatment specified: roughly ten-day PBMC culture with coronavirus spike peptide pools or control peptides (ViraFEST assay). The assay that was used to sequence DNA from cultured CD4+ T cells was the Oncomine TCR Beta short-read assay. Each CDR3 protein gets one entry after TCRdb re-called the PCR reads with MiXCR. The table has roughly 20,000 distinct CDR3 sequences, about 50% seen once. Antigens for these TCRs are unknown. The sequencing input was CD4+ T cells from blood, cultured in vitro. The origin of the receptors is a human donor who had recovered from COVID-19.

The rearrangement joins TRBV6-1 to TRBJ2-1; TRBD2 matches at 9 bases. V dropped 8 bases and J dropped 5; count of bases not matched to a gene: 4. In germline, CDR1 is MNHNS, CDR2 SASEGT. The CDR3 spans 13 residues. The DNA for the CDR3 is TGTGCCAGCGGGCTAGCGGGAAACAATGAGCAGTTCTTC. It specifies CASGLAGNNEQFF.

J is TRBJ1-2 and V is TRBV19; TRBD1 matches 8 bases. Germline V lookup: CDR1 LNHDA, CDR2 SQIVND (reference sequence). The CDR3 spans 14 residues. The ends lost 5 bases at V and 3 bases at J; junction bases unmatched: 5. The CDR3 reads CASSPQTGDYGYTF. CDR3 nucleotide sequence: TGTGCCAGTAGTCCACAGACAGGGGACTATGGCTACACCTTC.